These 16 T cell receptor beta chains were all obtained from the same sample, sequenced in a study of blood T cell repertoires in COVID-19 (TCRdb year 2020). The library was produced with the immunoSEQ multiplex PCR assay. TCRdb retrieved this table from immuneACCESS and kept in-frame rearrangements only. Not all clones are present; in checked studies, unresolved V genes account for under half, and no reason is known for the remainder. Counted in this sample were fewer than 450,000 clones; about 90% of them appeared once. Less than 3.5% of the sample goes to the ten largest clones. The sequencing sample was made of peripheral blood. The source is a woman between 18 and 29 years old who had recovered from COVID-19.

The V gene is TRBV19, the J gene TRBJ1-1; 11 bases map to TRBD1. The CDR3 has 18 amino acids. The germline V gene has CDR1 LNHDA and CDR2 SQIVND (reference sequence). After removal of 6 bases from V and 0 bases from J, the junction contained 12 bases not matched to a gene. CDR3 in DNA: TGTGCCAGTAGCCCCAGGACAGGGGGCGGGATCATGAACACTGAAGCTTTCTTT. Amino acid sequence: CASSPRTGGGIMNTEAFF.

This clone occurred once. The chain couples TRBV19 to TRBJ2-5, with 11 bases fitting TRBD1. Per germline, CDR1 LNHDA and CDR2 SQIVND (reference sequence). Trimming took 7 bases from V and 2 from J; bases not matched to a gene: 9. The CDR3 consists of 16 residues. For the CDR3, the DNA is TGTGCCAGTAAGGACAGGGGGCGGCCCGGGCAAGAGACCCAGTACTTC. It is translated as CASKDRGRPGQETQYF.

In DNA form, the CDR3 reads TGTGCCAGCATTGGGACAGATCAAGAGACCCAGTACTTC. Its translation: CASIGTDQETQYF. The rearrangement uses TRBV21-1 and TRBJ2-5; the table's TRBD1 call for D was not verified on the DNA. TRBV21-1 is deemed a pseudogene. This CDR3 contains 13 residues.

This chain uses TRBV7-2 with TRBJ2-3, with TRBD2 as a possible D gene (6 bases). This CDR3 has 15 amino acids. With 3 bases removed from V and 4 bases from J, the gap between germline ends came to 14 bases. The germline V gene encodes CDR1 SGHTA and CDR2 FQGNSA. CDR3: CASSLSAGSADTQYF. CDR3 in DNA: TGTGCCAGCAGCTTGTCGGCGGGAAGCGCAGATACGCAGTATTTT.

The rearrangement uses TRBV18 and TRBJ2-2; TRBD2 is a possible D gene (5 bases). The germline V gene encodes CDR1 KGHSH and CDR2 LQKENI. V was trimmed by 3 bases and J by 2 bases, leaving 10 bases between them. CDR3 length equals 15 residues. DNA of the CDR3: TGTGCCAGCTCACCCCCGAGCGGAAACACCGGGGAGCTGTTTTTT. It codes for CASSPPSGNTGELFF.

The chain uses TRBV18 and TRBJ1-2; D perhaps matches TRBD1 (6 bases). The CDR3 spans 16 residues. V was trimmed by 3 bases and J by 6 bases, leaving 20 bases between them. In germline, CDR1 is KGHSH, CDR2 LQKENI. The CDR3 sequence: CASSPTISGGADGYTF. The CDR3 region has the DNA TGTGCCAGCTCACCTACAATTTCGGGGGGCGCAGATGGCTACACCTTC.

This clone was seen only once. The rearrangement links TRBV19 to TRBJ2-2; a weak D match, TRBD1 (6 bases). This CDR3 has 14 amino acids. The V and J ends lost 6 bases and 7 bases respectively, with 15 bases between them. Germline V gene sequence: CDR1 LNHDA, CDR2 SQIVND (reference sequence). CDR3 loop: CASSITGSGGELFF. The CDR3 region has the DNA TGTGCCAGTAGCATAACAGGGTCTGGCGGGGAGCTGTTTTTT.

The chain couples TRBV20-1 to TRBJ2-7, with a tentative D call TRBD1 (6 bases). Germline CDR1 DFQATT, CDR2 SNEGSKA (reference sequence). The CDR3 runs to 13 residues. V gave up 3 bases and J gave up 4 bases, with 13 bases separating them. The CDR3 protein is CSASWGQLYEQYV. CDR3 DNA sequence: TGCAGTGCTAGTTGGGGACAACTGTACGAGCAGTACGTC.

The chain has TRBV2 and TRBJ1-2, with TRBD1 identical over 7 bases. The CDR3 is 19 amino acids. V dropped 7 bases and J dropped 4; count of bases not matched to a gene: 24. Germline assignment: CDR1 SNHLY and CDR2 FYNNEI. The chain's CDR3 is CASTLVPQGPFKGIYGYTF. CDR3 nucleotides: TGTGCCAGCACTTTAGTACCACAGGGGCCCTTCAAGGGAATCTATGGCTACACCTTC.

This chain joins TRBV24-1 and TRBJ2-4; D unresolved. V was trimmed by 12 bases and J by 1 base, leaving 12 bases between them. CDR1 is KGHDR and CDR2 is SFDVKD in the germline V gene. This CDR3 has 13 residues. CDR3 in amino acids: CAPITRAKNIQYF. As DNA, the CDR3 is TGTGCCCCCATCACCCGGGCCAAAAACATTCAGTACTTC.

The sample holds one count of this clone. This chain uses TRBV12-3 or TRBV12-4 with TRBJ1-1; maybe TRBD1 (5 bases). Trimming took 2 bases from V and 11 from J, leaving 9 bases between them. The CDR3 spans 11 residues. As DNA, the CDR3 is TGTGCCAGCAGTTTAAGGGGATCGGCTTTCTTT. This gives the protein CASSLRGSAFF.

The chain links TRBV6-5 to TRBJ1-2, with a weak D call TRBD1 (5 bases). Trimming removed 5 bases from V and 0 bases from J, with 13 bases in between. Germline assignment: CDR1 MNHEY and CDR2 SVGAGI. The CDR3 has 15 residues. CDR3 sequence (DNA): TGTGCCAGCAGTAGGGGACGGGACTCTAACTATGGCTACACCTTC. This gives the protein CASSRGRDSNYGYTF.

The chain joins TRBV11-2 to TRBJ1-1, with a weak D call TRBD1 (6 bases). CDR1 is SGHAT, CDR2 FQNNGV, per germline. V lost 5 bases to trimming and J lost 6 bases, with 13 bases between them. CDR3 length: 13 amino acids. CDR3 in amino acids: CASSRLRGAEAFF. The CDR3 DNA reads TGTGCCAGCAGCCGACTCAGGGGTGCTGAAGCTTTCTTT.

This clone has just one count. V usage is TRBV15 and J usage is TRBJ2-3; 8 positions agree with TRBD2. V lost 6 bases, J lost 0 bases, and 5 bases stayed unmatched. Looked up from germline, CDR1 is LNHNV and CDR2 is YYDKDF (reference sequence). This CDR3 is 15 amino acids long. The CDR3 protein is CATRLPSGSTDTQYF. In DNA form, the CDR3 reads TGTGCCACCAGACTACCTAGCGGGAGCACAGATACGCAGTATTTT. The full variable domain, with the rest looked up from reference TRBV15 and TRBJ2-3, is DAMVIQNPRYQVTQFGKPVTLSCSQTLNHNVMYWYQQKSSQAPKLLFHYYDKDFNNEADTPDNFQSRRPNTSFCFLDIRSPGLGDTAMYLCATRLPSGSTDTQYFGPGTRLTVL.

The chain carries TRBV18 and TRBJ2-3; 7 bases fit TRBD2. Looked up from germline, CDR1 is KGHSH and CDR2 is LQKENI. J lost 2 bases, V lost 6 bases, and 8 bases had no gene match. The length of the CDR3 is 15 residues. Written as DNA, the CDR3 is TGTGCCAGCTCGCCTCTAGCGGCTGACACAGATACGCAGTATTTT. Its translation is CASSPLAADTDTQYF.

To note about this clone: The same CDR3 also results from other DNA sequences found in this sample. J is TRBJ2-5 and V is TRBV18; 8 positions match TRBD1. V shed 3 bases and J 1 base; nucleotides not matched to a gene: 1. Germline assignment: CDR1 KGHSH and CDR2 LQKENI. The CDR3 is 14 amino acids. CDR3 bases: TGTGCCAGCTCACCCGGGACAGGCCAAGAGACCCAGTACTTC. Its protein product is CASSPGTGQETQYF. Variable domain in full (rest from reference TRBV18 and TRBJ2-5): NAGVMQNPRHLVRRRGQEARLRCSPMKGHSHVYWYRQLPEEGLKFMVYLQKENIIDESGMPKERFSAEFPKEGPSILRIQQVVRGDSAAYFCASSPGTGQETQYFGPGTRLLVL.